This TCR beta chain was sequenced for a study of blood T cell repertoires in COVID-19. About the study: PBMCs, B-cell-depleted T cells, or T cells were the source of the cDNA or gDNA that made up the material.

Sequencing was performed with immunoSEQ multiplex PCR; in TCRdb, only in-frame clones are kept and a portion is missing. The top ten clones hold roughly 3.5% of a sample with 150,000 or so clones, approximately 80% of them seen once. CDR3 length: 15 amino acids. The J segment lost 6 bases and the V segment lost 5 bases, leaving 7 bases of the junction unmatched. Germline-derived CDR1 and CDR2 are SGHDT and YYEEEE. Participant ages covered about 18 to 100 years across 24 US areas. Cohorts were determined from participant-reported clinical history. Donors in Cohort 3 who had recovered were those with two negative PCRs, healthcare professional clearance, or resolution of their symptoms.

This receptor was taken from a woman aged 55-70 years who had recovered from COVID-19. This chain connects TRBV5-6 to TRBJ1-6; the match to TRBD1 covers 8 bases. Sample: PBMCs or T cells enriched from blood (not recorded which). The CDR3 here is CASRTTTGGNSPLHF. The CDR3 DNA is TGTGCCAGCAGGACAACCACAGGGGGTAATTCACCCCTCCACTTT.